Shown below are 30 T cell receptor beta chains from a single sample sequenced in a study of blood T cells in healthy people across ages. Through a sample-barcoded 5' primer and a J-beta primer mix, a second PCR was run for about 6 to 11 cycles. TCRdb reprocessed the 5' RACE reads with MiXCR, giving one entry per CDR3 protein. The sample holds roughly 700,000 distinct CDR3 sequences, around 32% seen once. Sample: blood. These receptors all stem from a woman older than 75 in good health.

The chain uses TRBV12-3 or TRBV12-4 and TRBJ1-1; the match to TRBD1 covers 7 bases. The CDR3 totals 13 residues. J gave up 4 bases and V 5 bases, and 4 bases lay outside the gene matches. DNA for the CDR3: TGTGCCAGCAGTGTAGGGGGCCTCACTGAAGCTTTCTTT. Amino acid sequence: CASSVGGLTEAFF.

CDR3 sequence reads: CASSVPYGTSAGGLESQYF. The CDR3 DNA is TGTGCCAGCAGCGTCCCGTATGGGACTAGCGCGGGGGGGTTAGAGTCCCAGTACTTC. V gene TRBV9 combines with J gene TRBJ2-7, with 10 bases identical to TRBD2. With 2 bases clipped from V and 10 bases from J, the junction kept 24 bases outside the gene matches. The CDR3 is 19 amino acids. The germline CDR1 and CDR2 sequences are SGDLS and YYNGEE. Combining the CDR3 with reference TRBV9 and TRBJ2-7 gives the whole variable domain DSGVTQTPKHLITATGQRVTLRCSPRSGDLSVYWYQQSLDQGLQFLIQYYNGEERAKGNILERFSAQQFPDLHSELNLSSLELGDSALYFCASSVPYGTSAGGLESQYFGPGTRLTVT.

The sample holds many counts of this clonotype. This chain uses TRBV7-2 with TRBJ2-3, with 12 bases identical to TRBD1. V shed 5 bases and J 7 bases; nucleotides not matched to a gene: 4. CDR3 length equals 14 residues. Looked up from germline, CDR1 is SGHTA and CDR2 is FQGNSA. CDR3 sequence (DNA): TGTGCCAGCAGCCGGGACAGGGGGCCCTATACGCAGTATTTT. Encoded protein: CASSRDRGPYTQYF.

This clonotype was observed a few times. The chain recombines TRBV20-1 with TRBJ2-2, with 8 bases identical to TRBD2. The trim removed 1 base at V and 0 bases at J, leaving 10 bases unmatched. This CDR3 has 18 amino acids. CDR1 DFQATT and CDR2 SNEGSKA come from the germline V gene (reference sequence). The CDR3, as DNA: TGCAGTGCTAGAGTTACCAGCGGGGGCCCGTCGAACACCGGGGAGCTGTTTTTT. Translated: CSARVTSGGPSNTGELFF.

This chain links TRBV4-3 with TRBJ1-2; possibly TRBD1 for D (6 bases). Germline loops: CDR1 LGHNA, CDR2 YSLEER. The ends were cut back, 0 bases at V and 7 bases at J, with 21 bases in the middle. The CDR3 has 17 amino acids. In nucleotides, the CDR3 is TGCGCCAGCAGCCAAGATCTGGCGATACGGGGGCGCGGTGGCTACACCTTC. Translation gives CASSQDLAIRGRGGYTF.

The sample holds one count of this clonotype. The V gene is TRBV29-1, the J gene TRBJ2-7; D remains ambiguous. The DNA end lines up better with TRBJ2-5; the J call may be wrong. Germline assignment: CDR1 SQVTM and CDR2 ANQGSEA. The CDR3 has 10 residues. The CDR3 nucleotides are TGCAGCGTTTGGCGAGAGACCCAGTACTTC. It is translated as CSVWRETQYF.

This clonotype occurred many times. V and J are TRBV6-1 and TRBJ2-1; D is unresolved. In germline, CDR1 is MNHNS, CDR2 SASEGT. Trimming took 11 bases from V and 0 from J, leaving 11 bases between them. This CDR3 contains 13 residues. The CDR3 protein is CACDRSSYNEQFF. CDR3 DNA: TGTGCCTGCGACCGTAGCTCCTACAATGAGCAGTTCTTC.

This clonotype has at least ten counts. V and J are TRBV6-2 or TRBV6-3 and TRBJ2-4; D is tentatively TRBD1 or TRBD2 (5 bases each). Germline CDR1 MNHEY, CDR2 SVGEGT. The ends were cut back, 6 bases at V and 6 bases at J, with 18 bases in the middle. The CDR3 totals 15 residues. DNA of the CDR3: TGTGCCAGCAGCCCGGTAATGGGACCGCGAAACATTCAGTACTTC. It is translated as CASSPVMGPRNIQYF.

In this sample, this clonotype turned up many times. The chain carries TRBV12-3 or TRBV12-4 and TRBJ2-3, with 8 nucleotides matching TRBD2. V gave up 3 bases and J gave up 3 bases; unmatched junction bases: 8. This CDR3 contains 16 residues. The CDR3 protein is CASSFMAGGLTDTQYF. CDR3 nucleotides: TGTGCCAGCAGTTTTATGGCGGGGGGATTGACAGATACGCAGTATTTT.

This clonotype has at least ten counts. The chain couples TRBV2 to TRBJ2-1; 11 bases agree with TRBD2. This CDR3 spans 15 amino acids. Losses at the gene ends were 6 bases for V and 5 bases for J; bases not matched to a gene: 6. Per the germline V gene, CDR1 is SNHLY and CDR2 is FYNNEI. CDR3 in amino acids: CASRDGLAGHNEQFF. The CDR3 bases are TGTGCCAGCAGGGACGGACTAGCGGGCCACAATGAGCAGTTCTTC.

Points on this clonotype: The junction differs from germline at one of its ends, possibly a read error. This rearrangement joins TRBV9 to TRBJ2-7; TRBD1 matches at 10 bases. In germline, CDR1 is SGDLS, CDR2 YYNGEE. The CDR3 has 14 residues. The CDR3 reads CTSSAGQGSHEQYF. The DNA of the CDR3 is TGTACCAGCAGCGCGGGACAGGGGTCCCACGAGCAGTACTTC.

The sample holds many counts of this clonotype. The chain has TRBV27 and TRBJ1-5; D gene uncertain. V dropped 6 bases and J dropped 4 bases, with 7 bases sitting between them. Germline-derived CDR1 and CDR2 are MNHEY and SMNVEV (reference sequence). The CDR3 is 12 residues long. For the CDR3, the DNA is TGTGCCAGCAGAAGCTTGAATCAGCCCCAGCATTTT. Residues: CASRSLNQPQHF.

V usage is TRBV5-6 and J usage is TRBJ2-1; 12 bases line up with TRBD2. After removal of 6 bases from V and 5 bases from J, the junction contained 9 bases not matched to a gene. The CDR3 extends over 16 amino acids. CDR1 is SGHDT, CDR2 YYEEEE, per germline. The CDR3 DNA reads TGTGCCAGCAAACTACGCGGGACTAGCGGGCACAATGAGCAGTTCTTC. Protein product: CASKLRGTSGHNEQFF.

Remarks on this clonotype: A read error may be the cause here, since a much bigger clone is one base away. The CDR3 nucleotides are TGTGCCAGCAGCCCGGACGATCAGCCCCAGCATTTT. This encodes CASSPDDQPQHF. V gene TRBV7-9 combines with J gene TRBJ1-5; no firm D call. This CDR3 spans 12 amino acids. Germline V gives CDR1 SEHNR, CDR2 FQNEAQ (reference sequence). Trimming pared 5 bases from V and 5 bases from J, leaving 7 bases between.

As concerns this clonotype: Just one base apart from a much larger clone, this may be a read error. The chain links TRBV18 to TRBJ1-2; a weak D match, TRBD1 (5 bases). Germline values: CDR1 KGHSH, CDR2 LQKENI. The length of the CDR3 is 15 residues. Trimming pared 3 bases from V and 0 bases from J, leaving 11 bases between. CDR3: CASSPWGSPNYGYTF. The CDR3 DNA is TGTGCCAGCTCACCGTGGGGCAGCCCTAACTATGGCTACACCTTC.

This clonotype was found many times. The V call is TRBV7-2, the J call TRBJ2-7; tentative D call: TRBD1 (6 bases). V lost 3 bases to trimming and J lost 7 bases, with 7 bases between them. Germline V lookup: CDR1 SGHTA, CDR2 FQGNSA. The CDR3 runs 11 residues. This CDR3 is CASSFDREQYF. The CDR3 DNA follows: TGTGCCAGCAGCTTCGACAGGGAGCAGTACTTC.

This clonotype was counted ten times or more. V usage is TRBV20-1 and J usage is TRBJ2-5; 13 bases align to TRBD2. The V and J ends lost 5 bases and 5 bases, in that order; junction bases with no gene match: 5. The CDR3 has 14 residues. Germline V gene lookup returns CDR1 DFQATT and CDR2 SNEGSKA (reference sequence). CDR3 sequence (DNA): TGCAGTGCTCGAGGACTAGCGGGGGACGAGACCCAGTACTTC. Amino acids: CSARGLAGDETQYF.

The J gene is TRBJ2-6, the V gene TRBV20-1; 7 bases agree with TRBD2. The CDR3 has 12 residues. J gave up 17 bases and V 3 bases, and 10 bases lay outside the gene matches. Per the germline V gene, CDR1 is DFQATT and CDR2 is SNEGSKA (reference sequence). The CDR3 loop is CSASLADVTMTF. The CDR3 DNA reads TGCAGTGCTAGTCTAGCGGACGTCACCATGACTTTC.

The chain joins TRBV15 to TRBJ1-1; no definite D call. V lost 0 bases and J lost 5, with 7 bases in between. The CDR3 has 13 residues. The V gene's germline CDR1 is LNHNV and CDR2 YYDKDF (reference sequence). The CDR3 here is CATSREVRTEAFF. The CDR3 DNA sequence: TGTGCCACCAGCAGAGAGGTTCGGACTGAAGCTTTCTTT.

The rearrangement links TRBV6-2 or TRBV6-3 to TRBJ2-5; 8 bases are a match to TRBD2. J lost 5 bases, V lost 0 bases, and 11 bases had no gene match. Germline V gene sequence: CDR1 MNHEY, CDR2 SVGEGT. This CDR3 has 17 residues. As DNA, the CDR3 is TGTGCCAGCAGTTACTCGCTAGGTGGCGGGGGGAGTGAGACCCAGTACTTC. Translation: CASSYSLGGGGSETQYF.

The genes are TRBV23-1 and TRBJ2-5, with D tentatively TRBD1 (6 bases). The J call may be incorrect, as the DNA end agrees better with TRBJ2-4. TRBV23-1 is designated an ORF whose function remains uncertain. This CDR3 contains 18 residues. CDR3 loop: CASSQFRMGVQGQNIQYF. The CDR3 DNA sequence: TGCGCCAGCAGTCAATTTAGGATGGGTGTACAGGGCCAAAACATTCAGTACTTC.

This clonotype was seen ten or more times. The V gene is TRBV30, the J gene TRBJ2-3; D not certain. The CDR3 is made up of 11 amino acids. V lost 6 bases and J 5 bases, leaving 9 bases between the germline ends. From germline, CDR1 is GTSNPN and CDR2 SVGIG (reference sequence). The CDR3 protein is CACKSIDTQYF. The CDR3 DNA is TGTGCCTGTAAATCCATAGATACGCAGTATTTT.

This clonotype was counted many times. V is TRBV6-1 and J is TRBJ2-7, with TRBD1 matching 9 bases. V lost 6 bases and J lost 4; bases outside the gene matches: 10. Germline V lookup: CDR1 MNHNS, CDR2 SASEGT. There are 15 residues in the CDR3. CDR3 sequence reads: CASRPTTGGGYEQYF. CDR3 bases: TGTGCCAGCAGGCCTACCACAGGGGGCGGGTACGAGCAGTACTTC.

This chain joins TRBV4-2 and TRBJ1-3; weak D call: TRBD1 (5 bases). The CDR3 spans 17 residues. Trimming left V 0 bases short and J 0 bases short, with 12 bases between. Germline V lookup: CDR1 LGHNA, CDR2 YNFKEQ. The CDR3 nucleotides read TGTGCCAGCAGCCAAGAAGGGACGCCGCGCTCTGGAAACACCATATATTTT. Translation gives CASSQEGTPRSGNTIYF.

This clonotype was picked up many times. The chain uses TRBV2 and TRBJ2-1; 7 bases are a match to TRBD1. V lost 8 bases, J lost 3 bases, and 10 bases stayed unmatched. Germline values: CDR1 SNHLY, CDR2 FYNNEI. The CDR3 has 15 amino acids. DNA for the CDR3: TGTGCCAGCGGCCTGGGACAGTCCAACTACAATGAGCAGTTCTTC. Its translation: CASGLGQSNYNEQFF.

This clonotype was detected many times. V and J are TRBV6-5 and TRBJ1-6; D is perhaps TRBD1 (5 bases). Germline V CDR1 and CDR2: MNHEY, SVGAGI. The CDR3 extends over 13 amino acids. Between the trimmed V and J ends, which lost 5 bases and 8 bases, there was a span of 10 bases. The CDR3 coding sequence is TGTGCCAGCAGTATGGGACGGGATTCACCCCTCCACTTT. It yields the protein CASSMGRDSPLHF.

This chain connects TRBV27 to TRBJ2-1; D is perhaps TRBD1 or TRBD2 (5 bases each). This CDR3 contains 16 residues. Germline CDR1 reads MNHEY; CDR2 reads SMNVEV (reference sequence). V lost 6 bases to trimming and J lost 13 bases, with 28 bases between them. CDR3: CASSPADRLSRNFQFF. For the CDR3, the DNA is TGTGCCAGCAGCCCCGCCGACAGACTAAGTAGGAATTTTCAGTTCTTC.

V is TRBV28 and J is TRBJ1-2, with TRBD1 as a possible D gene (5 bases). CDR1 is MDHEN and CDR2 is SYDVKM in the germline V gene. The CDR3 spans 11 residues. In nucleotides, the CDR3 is TGTGCTATAGGGGTCCGGAGGGGCTACACCTTC. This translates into CAIGVRRGYTF.

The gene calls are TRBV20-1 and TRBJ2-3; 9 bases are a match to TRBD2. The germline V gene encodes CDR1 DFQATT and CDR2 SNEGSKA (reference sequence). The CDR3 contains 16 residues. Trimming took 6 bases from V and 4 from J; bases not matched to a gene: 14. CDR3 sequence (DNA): TGCAGTGCCGTATTTATAGCGGGAGTCCTCTCAGATACGCAGTATTTT. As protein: CSAVFIAGVLSDTQYF.

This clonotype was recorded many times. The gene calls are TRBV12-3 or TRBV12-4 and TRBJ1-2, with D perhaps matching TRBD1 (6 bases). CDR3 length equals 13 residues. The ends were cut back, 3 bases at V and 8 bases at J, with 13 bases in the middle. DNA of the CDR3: TGTGCCAGCAGTTTGCGGACAGAGAAGGGCTACACCTTC. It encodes CASSLRTEKGYTF.